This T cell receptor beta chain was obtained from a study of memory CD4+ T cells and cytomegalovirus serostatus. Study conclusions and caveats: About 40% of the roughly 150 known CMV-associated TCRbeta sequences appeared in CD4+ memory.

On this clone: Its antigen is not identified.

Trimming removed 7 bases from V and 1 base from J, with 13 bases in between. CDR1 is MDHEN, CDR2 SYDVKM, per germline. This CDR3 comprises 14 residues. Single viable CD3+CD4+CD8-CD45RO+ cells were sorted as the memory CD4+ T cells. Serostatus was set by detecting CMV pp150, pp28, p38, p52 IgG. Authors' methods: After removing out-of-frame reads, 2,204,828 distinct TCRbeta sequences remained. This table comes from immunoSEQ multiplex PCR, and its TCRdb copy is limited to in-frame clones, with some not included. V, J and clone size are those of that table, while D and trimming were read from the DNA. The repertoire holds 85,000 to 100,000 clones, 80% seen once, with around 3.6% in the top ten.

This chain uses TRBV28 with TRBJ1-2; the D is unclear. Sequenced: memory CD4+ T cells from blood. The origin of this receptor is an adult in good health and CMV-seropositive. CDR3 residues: CASTSDGRNYGYTF. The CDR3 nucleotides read TGTGCCAGCACCTCGGACGGACGTAACTATGGCTACACCTTC.